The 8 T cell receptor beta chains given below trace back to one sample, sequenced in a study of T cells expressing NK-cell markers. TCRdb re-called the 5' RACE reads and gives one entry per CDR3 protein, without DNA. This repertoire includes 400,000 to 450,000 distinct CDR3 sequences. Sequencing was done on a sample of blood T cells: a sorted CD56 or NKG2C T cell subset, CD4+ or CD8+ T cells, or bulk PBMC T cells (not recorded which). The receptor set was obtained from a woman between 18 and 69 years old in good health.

The CDR3 is CASRFIAGDWQQFF. The V and J genes are TRBV6-1 and TRBJ2-1; TCRdb selects TRBD2, and the lack of DNA leaves this call unchecked. The CDR3 has 14 residues. CDR1 and CDR2 from the germline V gene are MNHNS and SASEGT.

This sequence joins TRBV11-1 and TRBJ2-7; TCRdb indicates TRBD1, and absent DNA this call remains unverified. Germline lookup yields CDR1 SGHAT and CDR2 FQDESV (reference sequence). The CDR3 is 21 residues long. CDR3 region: CASSPLRDQGPPFSPSYEQYF. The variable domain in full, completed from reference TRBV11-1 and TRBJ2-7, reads EAEVAQSPRYKITEKSQAVAFWCDPISGHATLYWYRQILGQGPELLVQFQDESVVDDSQLPKDRFSAERLKGVDSTLKIQPAELGDSAMYLCASSPLRDQGPPFSPSYEQYFGPGTRLTVT.

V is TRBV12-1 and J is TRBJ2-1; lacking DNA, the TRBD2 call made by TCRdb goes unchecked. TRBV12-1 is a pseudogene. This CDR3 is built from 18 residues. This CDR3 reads CASSLRTKTSGSQGEQFF.

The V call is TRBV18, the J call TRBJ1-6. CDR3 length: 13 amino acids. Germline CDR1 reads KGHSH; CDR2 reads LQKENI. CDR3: CASSPSGDSPLHF.

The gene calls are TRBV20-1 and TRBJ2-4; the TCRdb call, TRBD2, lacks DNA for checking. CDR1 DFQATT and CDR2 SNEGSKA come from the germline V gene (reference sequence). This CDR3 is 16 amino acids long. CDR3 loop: CSARDHVTTRENIQYF.

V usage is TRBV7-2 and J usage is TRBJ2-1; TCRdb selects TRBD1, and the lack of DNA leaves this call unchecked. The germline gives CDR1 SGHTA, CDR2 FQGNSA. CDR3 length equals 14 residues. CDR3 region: CASSLARGRGEQFF. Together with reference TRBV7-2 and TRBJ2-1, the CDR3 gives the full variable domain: GAGVSQSPSNKVTEKGKDVELRCDPISGHTALYWYRQSLGQGLEFLIYFQGNSAPDKSGLPSDRFSAERTGGSVSTLTIQRTQQEDSAVYLCASSLARGRGEQFFGPGTRLTVL.

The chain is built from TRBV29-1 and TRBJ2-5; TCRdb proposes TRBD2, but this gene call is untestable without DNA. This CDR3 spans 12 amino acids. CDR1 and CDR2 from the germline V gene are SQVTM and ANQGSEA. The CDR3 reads CSAAGASETQYF.

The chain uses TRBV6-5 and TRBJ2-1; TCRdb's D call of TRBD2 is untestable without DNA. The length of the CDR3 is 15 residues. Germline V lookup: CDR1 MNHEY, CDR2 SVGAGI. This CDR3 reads CASSSLAGGLGEQFF.